The clone carrying this T cell receptor beta chain was counted ten times or more. This sample is drawn from a study of blood T cell repertoires in COVID-19. Study-level information: From the United States, Italy and Spain came samples of acute and convalescent COVID-19. PBMCs, B-cell-depleted T cells, or T cells were the source of the cDNA or gDNA that made up the material.

Original processing methods: How many nucleated cells were present was estimated from reference gene primer amplification. Only in-frame clones appear in the TCRdb table, and some are missing; sequencing was by immunoSEQ multiplex PCR. Clone size and V and J calls were adopted from that table, with D and trimming inferred from the DNA. The repertoire includes 150,000 to 200,000 clones, around four fifths of them detected once, and 2.5% to 3% sits in the top ten. The sequence was collected from an elderly woman with active or convalescent COVID-19. Sequenced input: peripheral blood.

The CDR3 region is CASGGNHSGNTIYF. The CDR3 DNA reads TGTGCCAGTGGGGGGAACCACTCTGGAAACACCATATATTTT. V is TRBV9 and J is TRBJ1-3, with D possibly being TRBD1 (5 bases). The V end was cut by 8 bases, the J end by 0 bases, with 12 bases between. CDR1 and CDR2 (germline): SGDLS, YYNGEE. There are 14 residues in the CDR3.